A selection of T cell receptor beta chains follows, all from one sample in a study of shared clonotypes between healthy human individuals. Clones were read by immunoSEQ multiplex PCR, and TCRdb kept only the in-frame ones, dropping some. There are about 1.1 million clones in the sample; about 72% occur only once, and 0.89% lies in the top ten. The sequenced sample consisted of memory CD4+ T cells from PBMCs. These receptors originate from a man between 18 and 29 years old in good health. Some clones in this sample may be carry-over from other donors' samples. Each CDR3 is given with its conserved first and last residue. A D gene is named only where the DNA matches it firmly. Not all rows give a size; the values are once, few, many and, for expanded clones, a class.

v_call,d_call,clone_size,j_call,cdr3_nt,cdr3_aa
TRBV28,NA,NA,TRBJ2-1,TGTGCCAGCAGCCTACGGACCCCTCCGAATGAGCAGTTCTTC,CASSLRTPPNEQFF
TRBV5-1,TRBD2,NA,TRBJ2-3,TGCGCCAGCAGCTTGGGACTAGCGGGAGGGAGCACAGATACGCAGTATTTT,CASSLGLAGGSTDTQYF
TRBV6-1,NA,NA,TRBJ2-7,TGTGCCAGCAGTGCCCGGGAAGGACAGTACGAGCAGTACTTC,CASSAREGQYEQYF
TRBV28,NA,NA,TRBJ2-7,TGTGCCAGCTTCAAGGGAGGTTCCTACGAGCAGTACTTC,CASFKGGSYEQYF
TRBV7-3,NA,NA,TRBJ2-1,TGTGCCAGCAGCTTAAGCGGGGATAATGAGCAGTTCTTC,CASSLSGDNEQFF
TRBV11-1,NA,NA,TRBJ2-2,TGTGCCAGCAGCTCCGACGAGAACACCGGGGAGCTGTTTTTT,CASSSDENTGELFF
TRBV7-2,TRBD2,few,TRBJ2-3,TGTGCCAGCAGCTTACTAGCGGGGCCACAAACAGATACGCAGTATTTT,CASSLLAGPQTDTQYF
TRBV18,TRBD1,once,TRBJ2-1,TGTGCCAGCTCACCAGGTGCAGGGGGCTCCTACAATGAGCAGTTCTTC,CASSPGAGGSYNEQFF
TRBV5-1,TRBD2,NA,TRBJ2-1,TGCGCCAGCAGTTCACGACCCGGGACTAGCGAAATAGGGCAGTTCTTC,CASSSRPGTSEIGQFF
TRBV6-6,TRBD2,few,TRBJ2-1,TGTGCCAGCAGTTTTCTAGCGGGAGGCGGGAATGAGCAGTTCTTC,CASSFLAGGGNEQFF
TRBV6-1,NA,NA,TRBJ2-2,TGTGCCAGCAGTGAATATGGAGACACCGGGGAGCTGTTTTTT,CASSEYGDTGELFF
TRBV13,NA,NA,TRBJ1-5,TGTGCCAGCAGCTTAACGGGGACCAATCAGCCCCAGCATTTT,CASSLTGTNQPQHF
TRBV4-1,TRBD2,NA,TRBJ2-7,TGCGCCAGCAGCCAAGTAGCGGGAGGTGCCGAGCAGTACTTC,CASSQVAGGAEQYF
TRBV28,TRBD1,many,TRBJ1-2,TGTGCCAGCAGTACGGGACAGGCAGCCTTGTCACGGGGCTACACCTTC,CASSTGQAALSRGYTF
TRBV19,NA,once,TRBJ1-3,TGTGCCAGTAGTATAAATCTCCGCGCCTCTGGAAACACCATATATTTT,CASSINLRASGNTIYF
TRBV25-1,NA,once,TRBJ2-5,TGTGCCAGCAGTTCACCCGCCCAGTACCAAGAGACCCAGTACTTC,CASSSPAQYQETQYF
TRBV2,NA,NA,TRBJ1-1,TGTGCCAGCGGAATAACAGGGAACACTGAAGCTTTCTTT,CASGITGNTEAFF
TRBV2,NA,once,TRBJ2-3,TGTGCCAGCAGTTCACAGGGACTAAGCACAGATACGCAGTATTTT,CASSSQGLSTDTQYF
TRBV18,NA,few,TRBJ1-5,TGTGCCAGCTCACCACCACACACCGGGAGGGCCGGACAGCCCCAGCATTTT,CASSPPHTGRAGQPQHF
TRBV7-8,NA,NA,TRBJ1-1,TGTGCCAGCAGCTTTGGCCGGGTTAACACTGAAGCTTTCTTT,CASSFGRVNTEAFF
TRBV6-1,TRBD1,NA,TRBJ2-3,TGTGCCAGCAGTGGATGGGACAGGGGAACACCGTATTTT,CASSGWDRGTPYF
TRBV29-1,NA,once,TRBJ2-7,TGCAGCGTTGGGAAGGGGGGAACGTGGGAGCAGTACTTC,CSVGKGGTWEQYF